This is a list of T cell receptor beta chains from one sample in a study of cytomegalovirus exposure and HLA in healthy donors. TCRdb keeps only in-frame clones here, not all; method: immunoSEQ multiplex PCR. Of approximately 80,000 clones in the sample, 63% were seen once. The sample comprised PBMCs. Source of these receptors: a woman aged 40-49 years in good health and CMV-seropositive. The CDR3 runs from the conserved cysteine through the conserved F or W. Fields, in order: CDR3 protein, CDR3 DNA, clone size, J gene, V gene, D gene. A D gene is named only where the DNA matches it firmly. The size entry is marked missing in some rows and otherwise reads once, few, many or a size class.

CDR3aa: CASSPDAGGVSYNEQFF
CDR3nt: TGCGCCAGCAGCCCAGACGCGGGAGGGGTCTCCTACAATGAGCAGTTCTTC
abundance: -
j_gene: TRBJ2-1
v_gene: TRBV4-3
d_gene: TRBD2

CDR3aa: CASSVAGQGGEQYF
CDR3nt: TGTGCCAGCAGCGTAGCAGGACAGGGTGGAGAGCAGTACTTC
abundance: few
j_gene: TRBJ2-7
v_gene: TRBV9
d_gene: TRBD1

CDR3aa: CASSLEGSLSNEQFF
CDR3nt: TGTGCCAGCAGTTTAGAGGGCTCGCTAAGTAATGAGCAGTTCTTC
abundance: -
j_gene: TRBJ2-1
v_gene: TRBV27
d_gene: -

CDR3aa: CASSYRTGAYEQYF
CDR3nt: TGTGCCAGCAGTTACCGGACAGGGGCGTACGAGCAGTACTTC
abundance: few
j_gene: TRBJ2-7
v_gene: TRBV6-5
d_gene: TRBD1

CDR3aa: CASSPFRGRDNEQFF
CDR3nt: TGCGCCAGCAGCCCCTTTCGGGGGAGGGACAATGAGCAGTTCTTC
abundance: -
j_gene: TRBJ2-1
v_gene: TRBV5-1
d_gene: TRBD2

CDR3aa: CASSLLMGGYTF
CDR3nt: TGTGCCAGCAGCTTGTTAATGGGCGGCTACACCTTC
abundance: -
j_gene: TRBJ1-2
v_gene: TRBV5-6
d_gene: -

CDR3aa: CASSLQGLGNEKLFF
CDR3nt: TGCGCCAGCAGCCTCCAGGGGTTGGGGAATGAAAAACTGTTTTTT
abundance: few
j_gene: TRBJ1-4
v_gene: TRBV4-1
d_gene: -

CDR3aa: CASSSGLAGGPSSYEQYF
CDR3nt: TGTGCCAGCAGCTCTGGACTAGCGGGAGGGCCGAGCTCCTACGAGCAGTACTTC
abundance: -
j_gene: TRBJ2-7
v_gene: TRBV5-7
d_gene: TRBD2

CDR3aa: CATSTGYYDRENTEAFF
CDR3nt: TGTGCCACCAGCACGGGATATTACGACAGGGAGAACACTGAAGCTTTCTTT
abundance: -
j_gene: TRBJ1-1
v_gene: TRBV15
d_gene: TRBD1

CDR3aa: CAWTSGAEGYTF
CDR3nt: TGTGCCTGGACTTCAGGGGCGGAAGGCTACACCTTC
abundance: -
j_gene: TRBJ1-2
v_gene: TRBV30
d_gene: -

CDR3aa: CASSPKAWGGRAANEQFF
CDR3nt: TGTGCCAGCAGTCCAAAAGCGTGGGGCGGGAGGGCCGCCAATGAGCAGTTCTTC
abundance: few
j_gene: TRBJ2-1
v_gene: TRBV21-1
d_gene: -

CDR3aa: CASSSYYEQYF
CDR3nt: TGTGCCAGCAGTTCCTACTACGAGCAGTACTTC
abundance: few
j_gene: TRBJ2-7
v_gene: TRBV27
d_gene: -

CDR3aa: CASSVEGEAVNEKLFF
CDR3nt: TGTGCCAGCAGCGTAGAAGGGGAGGCGGTTAATGAAAAACTGTTTTTT
abundance: -
j_gene: TRBJ1-4
v_gene: TRBV9
d_gene: -

CDR3aa: CASRPQLAGGTYEQYF
CDR3nt: TGTGCCAGCAGACCACAACTAGCGGGAGGTACCTACGAGCAGTACTTC
abundance: -
j_gene: TRBJ2-7
v_gene: TRBV6-6
d_gene: TRBD2

CDR3aa: CASRRDSNQPQHF
CDR3nt: TGTGCCAGCAGGCGGGATAGCAATCAGCCCCAGCATTTT
abundance: -
j_gene: TRBJ1-5
v_gene: TRBV2
d_gene: -

CDR3aa: CASSLSFSGTEAFF
CDR3nt: TGTGCCAGCAGTTTAAGCTTTTCGGGGACTGAAGCTTTCTTT
abundance: -
j_gene: TRBJ1-1
v_gene: TRBV28
d_gene: -

CDR3aa: CASSLTGSNQPQHF
CDR3nt: TGTGCCAGCAGCTTGACGGGAAGCAATCAGCCCCAGCATTTT
abundance: once
j_gene: TRBJ1-5
v_gene: TRBV5-4
d_gene: -

CDR3aa: CASSVATKNTEAFF
CDR3nt: TGTGCCAGCAGCGTAGCAACAAAGAACACTGAAGCTTTCTTT
abundance: once
j_gene: TRBJ1-1
v_gene: TRBV9
d_gene: -

CDR3aa: CASRTPDTDTQYF
CDR3nt: TGTGCCAGCAGGACACCGGACACAGATACGCAGTATTTT
abundance: few
j_gene: TRBJ2-3
v_gene: TRBV6-5
d_gene: -

CDR3aa: CATSRDRAGGPYEQYF
CDR3nt: TGTGCCACCAGCAGAGATAGGGCGGGAGGGCCGTACGAGCAGTACTTC
abundance: once
j_gene: TRBJ2-7
v_gene: TRBV15
d_gene: TRBD2

CDR3aa: CASSLFRGAAYNEQFF
CDR3nt: TGTGCCAGCAGCTTGTTCAGGGGGGCCGCCTACAATGAGCAGTTCTTC
abundance: -
j_gene: TRBJ2-1
v_gene: TRBV5-8
d_gene: -

CDR3aa: CASSQEGRELYNEQFF
CDR3nt: TGCGCCAGCAGCCAAGAGGGGCGGGAGTTGTACAATGAGCAGTTCTTC
abundance: -
j_gene: TRBJ2-1
v_gene: TRBV4-3
d_gene: TRBD2

CDR3aa: CASSQAGLAVADTQYF
CDR3nt: TGCGCCAGCAGCCAAGCAGGACTAGCGGTTGCAGATACGCAGTATTTT
abundance: few
j_gene: TRBJ2-3
v_gene: TRBV4-3
d_gene: TRBD2

CDR3aa: CASSIRQGNTGELFF
CDR3nt: TGTGCCAGCAGCATCAGACAGGGCAACACCGGGGAGCTGTTTTTT
abundance: few
j_gene: TRBJ2-2
v_gene: TRBV5-6
d_gene: TRBD1

CDR3aa: CSVEGGQLADTQYF
CDR3nt: TGCAGCGTTGAAGGGGGACAGCTCGCAGATACGCAGTATTTT
abundance: -
j_gene: TRBJ2-3
v_gene: TRBV29-1
d_gene: TRBD1

CDR3aa: CASSRGQGLATQYF
CDR3nt: TGTGCCAGCAGTCGGGGACAGGGGCTCGCGACCCAGTACTTC
abundance: -
j_gene: TRBJ2-5
v_gene: TRBV2
d_gene: TRBD1

CDR3aa: CASSEGGDPSSYEQYF
CDR3nt: TGTGCCAGCAGTGAAGGGGGGGACCCAAGCTCCTACGAGCAGTACTTC
abundance: -
j_gene: TRBJ2-7
v_gene: TRBV9
d_gene: -

CDR3aa: CASRIGQGRSYEQYF
CDR3nt: TGCGCCAGCAGAATTGGACAGGGGCGTTCCTACGAGCAGTACTTC
abundance: -
j_gene: TRBJ2-7
v_gene: TRBV23-1
d_gene: TRBD1

CDR3aa: CASGGRGPEQYF
CDR3nt: TGTGCCAGCGGGGGCAGGGGGCCTGAGCAGTACTTC
abundance: few
j_gene: TRBJ2-7
v_gene: TRBV11-2
d_gene: TRBD1

CDR3aa: CASSLRDLGIYEQYF
CDR3nt: TGCGCCAGCAGCCTAAGGGACTTGGGGATCTACGAGCAGTACTTC
abundance: -
j_gene: TRBJ2-7
v_gene: TRBV4-1
d_gene: -

CDR3aa: CASSAQGTNYEQYF
CDR3nt: TGTGCCAGCAGTGCCCAGGGGACCAACTACGAGCAGTACTTC
abundance: -
j_gene: TRBJ2-7
v_gene: TRBV27
d_gene: -

CDR3aa: CASSGGTALGSSGYGYTF
CDR3nt: TGCGCCAGCAGCGGCGGGACAGCGCTGGGTTCTTCGGGCTATGGCTACACCTTC
abundance: few
j_gene: TRBJ1-2
v_gene: TRBV5-1
d_gene: TRBD1

CDR3aa: CASSIGATGLATEAFF
CDR3nt: TGTGCCAGTAGTATAGGGGCGACAGGGTTGGCCACTGAAGCTTTCTTT
abundance: few
j_gene: TRBJ1-1
v_gene: TRBV19
d_gene: TRBD1

CDR3aa: CASSGVGSRYEQYF
CDR3nt: TGTGCCAGCAGTGGAGTTGGGAGCCGCTACGAGCAGTACTTC
abundance: -
j_gene: TRBJ2-7
v_gene: TRBV25-1
d_gene: -

CDR3aa: CASSQGTGQGEREAFF
CDR3nt: TGTGCCAGCAGCCAAGGGACGGGACAGGGGGAGCGTGAAGCTTTCTTT
abundance: -
j_gene: TRBJ1-1
v_gene: TRBV4-2
d_gene: TRBD1

CDR3aa: CASTVDRGRSGANVLTF
CDR3nt: TGTGCCAGCACCGTGGACAGGGGGCGATCTGGGGCCAACGTCCTGACTTTC
abundance: -
j_gene: TRBJ2-6
v_gene: TRBV5-6
d_gene: TRBD1

CDR3aa: CASSPKTGDPNTIYF
CDR3nt: TGTGCCAGCAGCCCGAAGACAGGGGATCCGAACACCATATATTTT
abundance: -
j_gene: TRBJ1-3
v_gene: TRBV7-6
d_gene: TRBD1

CDR3aa: CASSQVGATEAFF
CDR3nt: TGCGCCAGCAGCCAAGTGGGGGCAACTGAAGCTTTCTTT
abundance: -
j_gene: TRBJ1-1
v_gene: TRBV4-1
d_gene: -

CDR3aa: CASSIHRAYTEAFF
CDR3nt: TGTGCCAGCAGCATACACAGGGCTTACACTGAAGCTTTCTTT
abundance: many
j_gene: TRBJ1-1
v_gene: TRBV28
d_gene: -

CDR3aa: CASSFLGDNLNTEAFF
CDR3nt: TGTGCCAGCAGCTTCCTAGGGGACAACCTGAACACTGAAGCTTTCTTT
abundance: -
j_gene: TRBJ1-1
v_gene: TRBV5-5
d_gene: -

CDR3aa: CASSWGDRGNYGYTF
CDR3nt: TGTGCCAGCAGTTGGGGTGACAGGGGCAACTATGGCTACACCTTC
abundance: once
j_gene: TRBJ1-2
v_gene: TRBV28
d_gene: TRBD1

CDR3aa: CASSEHRQGKYTDTQYF
CDR3nt: TGTGCCAGCAGTGAACACCGACAGGGGAAATACACAGATACGCAGTATTTT
abundance: -
j_gene: TRBJ2-3
v_gene: TRBV6-1
d_gene: TRBD1

CDR3aa: CSVVRLGLNNEQFF
CDR3nt: TGCAGCGTGGTCCGACTAGGGCTGAACAATGAGCAGTTCTTC
abundance: -
j_gene: TRBJ2-1
v_gene: TRBV29-1
d_gene: -

CDR3aa: CASSRGQADTQYF
CDR3nt: TGTGCCAGCAGTCGCGGACAGGCCGATACGCAGTATTTT
abundance: -
j_gene: TRBJ2-3
v_gene: TRBV28
d_gene: TRBD1

CDR3aa: CAWSVGRTGYTEAFF
CDR3nt: TGTGCCTGGAGTGTCGGCAGGACAGGTTACACTGAAGCTTTCTTT
abundance: -
j_gene: TRBJ1-1
v_gene: TRBV30
d_gene: TRBD1

CDR3aa: CATSRLGGQPQHF
CDR3nt: TGTGCCACCAGCAGGTTAGGGGGCCAGCCCCAGCATTTT
abundance: -
j_gene: TRBJ1-5
v_gene: TRBV15
d_gene: TRBD1

CDR3aa: CASSQVTGAINEQFF
CDR3nt: TGCGCCAGCAGCCAAGTAACGGGTGCTATCAATGAGCAGTTCTTC
abundance: -
j_gene: TRBJ2-1
v_gene: TRBV4-1
d_gene: -

CDR3aa: CASSLDLSSYNEQFF
CDR3nt: TGTGCCAGCAGCTTAGACTTGAGCTCCTACAATGAGCAGTTCTTC
abundance: -
j_gene: TRBJ2-1
v_gene: TRBV7-2
d_gene: -